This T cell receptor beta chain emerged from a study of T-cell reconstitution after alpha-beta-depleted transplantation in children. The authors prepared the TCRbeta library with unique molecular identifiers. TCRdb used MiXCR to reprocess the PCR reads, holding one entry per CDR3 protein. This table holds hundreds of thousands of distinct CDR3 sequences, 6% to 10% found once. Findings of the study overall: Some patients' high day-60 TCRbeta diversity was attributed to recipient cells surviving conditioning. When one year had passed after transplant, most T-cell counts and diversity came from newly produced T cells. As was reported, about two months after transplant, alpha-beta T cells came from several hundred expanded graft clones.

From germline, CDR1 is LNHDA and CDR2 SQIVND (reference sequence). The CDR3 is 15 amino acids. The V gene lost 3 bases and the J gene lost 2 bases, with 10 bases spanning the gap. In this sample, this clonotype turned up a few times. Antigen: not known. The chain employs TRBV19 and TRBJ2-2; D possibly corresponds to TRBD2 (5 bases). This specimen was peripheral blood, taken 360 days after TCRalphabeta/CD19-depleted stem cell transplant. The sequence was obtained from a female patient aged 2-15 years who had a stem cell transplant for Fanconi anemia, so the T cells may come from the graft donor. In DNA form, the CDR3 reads TGTGCCAGTAGTATCCAGGACTTAAACACCGGGGAGCTGTTTTTT. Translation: CASSIQDLNTGELFF.